Listed below are T cell receptor beta chains from one sample, sequenced in a study of CD8 T cells in ankylosing spondylitis. TCRdb itself ran the 5' RACE reads through MiXCR, one entry per CDR3 protein. The sample holds about 340,000 distinct CDR3 sequences; under 15% are singletons and the top ten take 0.85% to 1.4%. The specimen sequenced was blood, either unsorted or a sorted T cell fraction (not recorded which). The origin of the receptors is a male donor with ankylosing spondylitis or in good health (not recorded which). The CDR3 runs from the conserved cysteine through the conserved F or W. D genes are given only for firm matches. The listing skips clone size in some rows; elsewhere it reads once, few, many or a size class.

abundance	j_gene	d_gene	v_gene	CDR3aa	CDR3nt
NA	TRBJ2-1	NA	TRBV20-1	CSARGQAGSYNEQFF	TGCAGTGCTAGAGGCCAGGCGGGGTCCTACAATGAGCAGTTCTTC
NA	TRBJ2-3	TRBD2	TRBV10-3	CAISESMGSGSFGDTQYF	TGTGCCATCAGTGAGTCGATGGGTAGCGGGAGCTTTGGCGATACGCAGTATTTT
once	TRBJ2-5	NA	TRBV20-1	CSAPALQETQYF	TGCAGTGCCCCGGCACTCCAAGAGACCCAGTACTTC
few	TRBJ1-1	NA	TRBV3-1	CATQGDTEAFF	TGTGCCACCCAAGGGGACACTGAAGCTTTCTTT
NA	TRBJ2-1	TRBD1	TRBV30	CAWSSGQGVNEQFF	TGTGCCTGGTCCTCGGGACAGGGGGTTAATGAGCAGTTCTTC
many	TRBJ1-5	NA	TRBV12-3/TRBV12-4	CASSSSGGFGNQPQHF	TGTGCCAGCAGCTCCTCAGGCGGGTTTGGCAATCAGCCCCAGCATTTT
NA	TRBJ2-5	TRBD1	TRBV2	CASSAGTGAGETQYF	TGTGCCAGCAGTGCCGGGACAGGGGCCGGGGAGACCCAGTACTTC
NA	TRBJ2-7	NA	TRBV3-1	CASSQEGFWSSYEQYF	TGTGCCAGCAGCCAAGAGGGCTTTTGGAGCTCCTACGAGCAGTACTTC
NA	TRBJ1-6	NA	TRBV7-2	CASSLVRFNSPLHF	TGTGCCAGCAGCTTAGTCCGGTTTAATTCACCCCTCCACTTT
NA	TRBJ1-4	NA	TRBV18	CASSPAQAGKLFF	TGTGCCAGCTCACCAGCCCAAGCGGGAAAACTGTTTTTT
few	TRBJ2-1	NA	TRBV24-1	CATSGGSREQFF	TGTGCCACCAGTGGCGGGTCCCGTGAGCAGTTCTTC
few	TRBJ2-3	TRBD2	TRBV5-1	CASSLGPSGGPSTDTQYF	TGCGCCAGCAGCTTGGGACCTAGCGGGGGACCTAGCACAGATACGCAGTATTTT
NA	TRBJ2-3	TRBD1	TRBV7-9	CASSWGQSVSTDTQYF	TGTGCCAGCAGCTGGGGACAGTCCGTTAGCACAGATACGCAGTATTTT
NA	TRBJ2-4	NA	TRBV12-5	CASGLLEGIQYF	TGTGCTAGTGGTTTGCTCGAAGGCATTCAGTACTTC
few	TRBJ1-2	TRBD1	TRBV5-1	CASSRGVTDRLYGYTF	TGCGCCAGCAGCCGAGGAGTTACGGACAGGCTCTATGGCTACACCTTC
NA	TRBJ2-1	TRBD2	TRBV5-1	CASSQSRTSGNEQFF	TGCGCCAGCAGCCAGTCCCGGACTAGTGGAAATGAGCAGTTCTTC
few	TRBJ2-1	TRBD1	TRBV9	CASSVAAAGGYNEQFF	TGTGCCAGCAGCGTAGCCGCGGCAGGGGGATACAATGAGCAGTTCTTC
NA	TRBJ1-2	NA	TRBV25-1	CASSEGTNYGYTF	TGTGCCAGCAGTGAGGGGACGAACTATGGCTACACCTTC
many	TRBJ1-1	NA	TRBV3-1	CASSPRGGAPSEAFF	TGTGCCAGCAGCCCCCGTGGGGGGGCACCCTCTGAAGCTTTCTTT
NA	TRBJ2-3	NA	TRBV12-3/TRBV12-4	CASSFGRAQSTQYF	TGTGCCAGCAGTTTCGGGCGAGCACAGTCTACGCAGTATTTT
NA	TRBJ2-2	NA	TRBV20-1	CGTRAEAYTGELFF	TGCGGCACGCGGGCGGAGGCCTACACCGGGGAGCTGTTTTTT